Below, 29 T cell receptor beta chains from the same sample are listed, as sequenced in a study of OX40 agonist ivuxolimab in advanced cancers. Repertoires were generated with immunoSEQ multiplex PCR, while TCRdb's copy carries only in-frame clones and drops some. The table has some 71,000 clones, almost 85% seen once; the top ten hold 7.9%. The sequenced sample was CD4+ or CD8+ T cells sorted from blood, obtained in a trial of the OX40 agonist ivuxolimab. The receptor source for this set is an adult with an advanced solid tumor such as melanoma, head and neck, liver or kidney cancer.

The rearrangement links TRBV19 to TRBJ1-1; a weak D match, TRBD1 (6 bases). Trimming stripped 3 bases from V and 2 bases from J, with 13 bases between. There are 15 residues in the CDR3. Looked up from germline, CDR1 is LNHDA and CDR2 is SQIVND (reference sequence). The CDR3 DNA reads as TGTGCCAGTAGTATGTCTGCCAGGGGTAACACTGAAGCTTTCTTT. Translation gives CASSMSARGNTEAFF. The full variable domain, completed using reference TRBV19 and TRBJ1-1, is DGGITQSPKYLFRKEGQNVTLSCEQNLNHDAMYWYRQDPGQGLRLIYYSQIVNDFQKGDIAEGYSVSREKKESFPLTVTSAQKNPTAFYLCASSMSARGNTEAFFGQGTRLTVV.

CDR3 amino acids: CASSLGTGGYEQYF. The CDR3 DNA reads as TGCGCCAGCAGCTTGGGGACAGGGGGCTACGAGCAGTACTTC. J is TRBJ2-7 and V is TRBV5-1; 10 nucleotides match TRBD1. V dropped 0 bases and J dropped 3; count of bases not matched to a gene: 0. This CDR3 has 14 amino acids. Germline V gene sequence: CDR1 SGHRS, CDR2 YFSETQ.

This chain connects TRBV18 to TRBJ1-1; TRBD1 agrees at 9 bases. Germline CDR1 KGHSH, CDR2 LQKENI. Trimming cost V 2 bases and J 0 bases; bases outside gene matches: 1. The CDR3 has 15 amino acids. The CDR3 loop is CASSPGTGMNTEAFF. The CDR3 DNA sequence: TGTGCCAGCTCACCAGGGACAGGGATGAACACTGAAGCTTTCTTT.

The genes are TRBV4-2 and TRBJ2-1, with TRBD2 matching over 15 bases. This CDR3 has 16 residues. Losses at the gene ends were 4 bases for V and 8 bases for J; bases not matched to a gene: 6. In germline, CDR1 is LGHNA, CDR2 YNFKEQ. CDR3 region: CASSRGLAGGQYEQFF. The CDR3 DNA follows: TGTGCCAGCAGCCGTGGACTAGCGGGAGGGCAGTATGAGCAGTTCTTC.

This clone was seen a few times. The chain employs TRBV28 and TRBJ1-1; possibly TRBD1 for D (5 bases). This CDR3 has 16 amino acids. Trimming stripped 1 base from V and 2 bases from J, with 14 bases between. Germline-derived CDR1 and CDR2 are MDHEN and SYDVKM. CDR3 amino acids: CASSLLEGTANTEAFF. The CDR3 nucleotides read TGTGCCAGCAGTTTATTAGAAGGGACGGCAAACACTGAAGCTTTCTTT.

V and J are TRBV7-8 and TRBJ1-1; 7 nucleotides agree with TRBD1. V lost 1 base, J lost 1 base, and 0 bases stayed unmatched. The CDR3 runs 14 residues. Germline V gene sequence: CDR1 SGHVS, CDR2 FQNEAQ. CDR3: CASSLGQGNTEAFF. The CDR3 region has the DNA TGTGCCAGCAGCTTAGGACAGGGGAACACTGAAGCTTTCTTT. Full variable domain (missing parts from reference TRBV7-8 and TRBJ1-1): GAGVSQSPRYKVAKRGQDVALRCDPISGHVSLFWYQQALGQGPEFLTYFQNEAQLDKSGLPSDRFFAERPEGSVSTLKIQRTQQEDSAVYLCASSLGQGNTEAFFGQGTRLTVV.

This clone was picked up a small number of times. The chain combines TRBV7-9 with TRBJ2-7; D tentatively reads TRBD1 or TRBD2 (5 bases each). The CDR3 contains 13 residues. V dropped 6 bases and J dropped 3 bases, with 12 bases sitting between them. CDR1 and CDR2 (germline): SEHNR, FQNEAQ (reference sequence). CDR3 protein: CASRGQGDYEQYF. CDR3 DNA: TGTGCCAGCAGAGGGCAGGGAGACTACGAGCAGTACTTC.

The rearrangement uses TRBV28 and TRBJ2-1, with D uncertain. The ends were cut back, 10 bases at V and 0 bases at J, with 10 bases in the middle. This CDR3 is built from 13 residues. Germline CDR1 and CDR2: MDHEN and SYDVKM. CDR3 sequence (DNA): TGTGCCATACAGCCGAGCTCCTACAATGAGCAGTTCTTC. This encodes CAIQPSSYNEQFF.

The chain combines TRBV4-2 with TRBJ1-2; TRBD1 agrees at 11 bases. V dropped 2 bases and J dropped 5; count of bases not matched to a gene: 13. The CDR3 length is 18 residues. Germline V gene lookup returns CDR1 LGHNA and CDR2 YNFKEQ. In DNA form, the CDR3 reads TGTGCCAGCAGCCAAACGCTTCGGACAGGGGGCGAGGGGTATGGCTACACCTTC. Protein: CASSQTLRTGGEGYGYTF.

The rearrangement uses TRBV5-8 and TRBJ2-1, with 13 nucleotides matching TRBD2. The CDR3 has 15 residues. The V gene's germline CDR1 is SGHTS and CDR2 YDEGEE. Losses at the gene ends were 6 bases for V and 9 bases for J; bases not matched to a gene: 9. The CDR3 DNA follows: TGTGCCAGCACCATTCGGACTAGCGGGGGTCTTGAGCAGTTCTTC. It encodes CASTIRTSGGLEQFF.

J is TRBJ2-2 and V is TRBV19, with TRBD1 identical over 9 bases. The J segment lost 6 bases and the V segment lost 9 bases, leaving 11 bases of the junction unmatched. Germline CDR1 reads LNHDA; CDR2 reads SQIVND (reference sequence). This CDR3 region has 15 residues. DNA of the CDR3: TGTGCCAGCCTAAAGACAGGGGGGAAGGCCGGGGAGCTGTTTTTT. Translation gives CASLKTGGKAGELFF.

This clone appeared a few times. This rearrangement joins TRBV5-6 to TRBJ1-2; no clear D gene. Germline V gives CDR1 SGHDT, CDR2 YYEEEE. The CDR3 loop spans 16 amino acids. Trimming left V 5 bases short and J 2 bases short, with 19 bases between. The CDR3 DNA is TGTGCCAGCAGGATGGGCCAGCAGCTAAGAAACTATGGCTACACCTTC. Translation: CASRMGQQLRNYGYTF.

The chain joins TRBV19 to TRBJ2-2; D not resolved. With 8 bases removed from V and 1 base from J, the gap between germline ends came to 11 bases. The V gene's germline CDR1 is LNHDA and CDR2 SQIVND (reference sequence). The CDR3 is made up of 14 amino acids. The CDR3 DNA reads TGTGCCAGTCTGGAAGGATTGAACACCGGGGAGCTGTTTTTT. It codes for CASLEGLNTGELFF.

In this sample, this clone turned up once. The chain couples TRBV18 to TRBJ1-4; D is undetermined. The V and J ends lost 2 bases and 6 bases respectively, with 7 bases between them. Germline CDR1 reads KGHSH; CDR2 reads LQKENI. This CDR3 comprises 13 residues. CDR3 protein: CASSPAGDEKLFF. The CDR3, as DNA: TGTGCCAGCTCACCAGCGGGAGATGAAAAACTGTTTTTT.

The rearrangement uses TRBV15 and TRBJ1-1; D unclear. The length of the CDR3 is 14 residues. Germline loops: CDR1 LNHNV, CDR2 YYDKDF (reference sequence). The V end lost 5 bases, the J end lost 2 bases, and 12 bases lay between the germline ends. CDR3 residues: CATSGRSPNTEAFF. The CDR3 bases are TGTGCCACCAGCGGCCGGAGCCCAAACACTGAAGCTTTCTTT.

The V call is TRBV7-6, the J call TRBJ2-3, with 7 bases identical to TRBD1. This CDR3 region has 15 residues. Germline V gives CDR1 SGHVS, CDR2 FNYEAQ. J lost 1 base, V lost 5 bases, and 6 bases had no gene match. The CDR3 DNA sequence: TGTGCCAGCAGCCGACAGGGAGAGCGCACAGATACGCAGTATTTT. Its translation: CASSRQGERTDTQYF.

On this clone itself: One end of the junction is discordant with germline, which a read error may explain. The chain joins TRBV7-7 to TRBJ2-4, with a weak D call TRBD2 (5 bases). This CDR3 comprises 13 residues. In germline, CDR1 is SSHAT, CDR2 FNYEAQ (reference sequence). CDR3 nucleotides: TGTGCTAGCAGCCCTAGCCTCGGAAACATTCAGTACTTC. Translating gives CASSPSLGNIQYF.

This clone has a handful of counts. The rearrangement joins TRBV7-6 to TRBJ1-2; weak D call: TRBD1 (6 bases). V gave up 5 bases and J gave up 4 bases, with 11 bases separating them. CDR1 is SGHVS and CDR2 is FNYEAQ in the germline V gene. The CDR3 extends over 13 amino acids. Here the CDR3 DNA reads TGTGCCAGCAGCCCCGGACAGTTCTATGGCTACACCTTC. Its protein product is CASSPGQFYGYTF. Filled out from reference TRBV7-6 and TRBJ1-2, the complete variable domain reads GAGVSQSPRYKVTKRGQDVALRCDPISGHVSLYWYRQALGQGPEFLTYFNYEAQQDKSGLPNDRFSAERPEGSISTLTIQRTEQRDSAMYRCASSPGQFYGYTFGSGTRLTVV.

J is TRBJ1-3 and V is TRBV2; a possible D gene is TRBD1 (5 bases). Trimming pared 4 bases from V and 3 bases from J, leaving 13 bases between. The length of the CDR3 is 15 residues. Looked up from germline, CDR1 is SNHLY and CDR2 is FYNNEI. CDR3: CASSALGQNGNTIYF. The DNA of the CDR3 is TGTGCCAGCAGTGCATTGGGGCAGAATGGAAACACCATATATTTT.

The rearrangement links TRBV5-6 to TRBJ2-1; D possibly corresponds to TRBD1 (6 bases). The V end was cut by 0 bases, the J end by 0 bases, with 10 bases between. Germline CDR1 is SGHDT and CDR2 is YYEEEE. The CDR3 is 16 residues long. The CDR3 reads CASSLVGQFSYNEQFF. In DNA, the CDR3 is TGTGCCAGCAGCTTGGTAGGACAGTTCTCCTACAATGAGCAGTTCTTC. Full variable domain (missing parts from reference TRBV5-6 and TRBJ2-1): DAGVTQSPTHLIKTRGQQVTLRCSPKSGHDTVSWYQQALGQGPQFIFQYYEEEERQRGNFPDRFSGHQFPNYSSELNVNALLLGDSALYLCASSLVGQFSYNEQFFGPGTRLTVL.

The genes are TRBV27 and TRBJ1-5, with 8 bases lining up with TRBD1. Germline V gene sequence: CDR1 MNHEY, CDR2 SMNVEV (reference sequence). The V segment lost 2 bases and the J segment 4 bases; nucleotides outside the gene matches: 1. The CDR3 extends over 14 amino acids. The DNA of the CDR3 is TGTGCCAGCAGTTTAACAGGGGGAAATCAGCCCCAGCATTTT. Its protein product is CASSLTGGNQPQHF.

This chain uses TRBV19 with TRBJ1-1; 8 bases align to TRBD1. Germline V CDR1 and CDR2: LNHDA, SQIVND (reference sequence). J was trimmed by 4 bases and V by 4 bases; bases with no gene match: 5. The CDR3 sequence is 14 residues long. The CDR3 nucleotides read TGTGCCAGTAGTAAGACAGGGGCGGGCACTGAAGCTTTCTTT. The encoded protein is CASSKTGAGTEAFF.

The rearrangement uses TRBV9 and TRBJ2-1; 7 bases match TRBD2. Germline V gives CDR1 SGDLS, CDR2 YYNGEE. The CDR3 consists of 15 residues. Germline trimming cut 3 bases from V and 3 bases from J; bases unmatched to any gene: 6. CDR3 in amino acids: CASSGAGTNYNEQFF. In DNA, the CDR3 is TGTGCCAGCAGCGGTGCCGGGACTAACTACAATGAGCAGTTCTTC.

V and J are TRBV5-6 and TRBJ1-2, with TRBD1 as a possible D gene (5 bases). V lost 2 bases and J lost 8, with 16 bases in between. CDR3 length: 14 residues. Germline V CDR1 and CDR2: SGHDT, YYEEEE. Written as DNA, the CDR3 is TGTGCCAGCAGCTTAGGGCCCCAGGGATACGGCTACACCTTC. This translates into CASSLGPQGYGYTF.

In DNA, the CDR3 is TGTGCCAGCAGCGTAGCTGGCAGTACTGAAGCTTTCTTT. Protein: CASSVAGSTEAFF. V usage is TRBV9 and J usage is TRBJ1-1; no definite D call. Per germline, CDR1 SGDLS and CDR2 YYNGEE. The V and J ends lost 0 bases and 5 bases respectively, with 8 bases between them. This CDR3 contains 13 residues.

The chain carries TRBV5-1 and TRBJ1-3; D uncertain. This CDR3 region has 17 residues. Germline V gives CDR1 SGHRS, CDR2 YFSETQ. V was pared by 0 bases and J by 0 bases, with 13 bases between. In nucleotides, the CDR3 is TGCGCCAGCAGCTTGGCCCCCGGCGGGAACTCTGGAAACACCATATATTTT. Protein product: CASSLAPGGNSGNTIYF.

The rearrangement joins TRBV9 to TRBJ1-2, with 8 bases identical to TRBD1. Germline V gene data show CDR1 as SGDLS and CDR2 as YYNGEE. J gave up 3 bases and V 3 bases, and 7 bases lay outside the gene matches. The CDR3 runs to 15 residues. The CDR3: CASSARTGLYYGYTF. The CDR3 DNA is TGTGCCAGCAGCGCCCGGACAGGGCTGTACTATGGCTACACCTTC.

CDR3 DNA sequence: TGTGCCATCAGTAAGGGACAGGGGGTGAATCAGCCCCAGCATTTT. This encodes CAISKGQGVNQPQHF. J is TRBJ1-5 and V is TRBV10-3; 11 bases align to TRBD1. V dropped 5 bases and J dropped 4; count of bases not matched to a gene: 4. From germline, CDR1 is ENHRY and CDR2 SYGVKD. The CDR3 has 15 residues.

The rearrangement joins TRBV6-5 to TRBJ2-5, with D tentatively TRBD1 or TRBD2 (6 bases each). Germline CDR1 reads MNHEY; CDR2 reads SVGAGI. CDR3 length: 14 amino acids. Trimming took 4 bases from V and 5 from J, leaving 14 bases between them. The CDR3: CASSSPGARETQYF. The CDR3 nucleotides read TGTGCCAGCAGTTCACCGGGGGCCCGGGAGACCCAGTACTTC.